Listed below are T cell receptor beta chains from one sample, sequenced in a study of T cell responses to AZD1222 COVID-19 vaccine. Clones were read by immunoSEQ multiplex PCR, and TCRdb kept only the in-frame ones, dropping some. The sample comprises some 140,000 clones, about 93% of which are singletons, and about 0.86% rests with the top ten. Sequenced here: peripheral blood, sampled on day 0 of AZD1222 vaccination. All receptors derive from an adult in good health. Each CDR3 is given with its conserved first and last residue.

cdr3_aa: CASSLRQGKDGYTF
j_call: TRBJ1-2
v_call: TRBV6-5

cdr3_aa: CASSLDSSGNTIYF
j_call: TRBJ1-3
v_call: TRBV27

cdr3_aa: CASRPMAAIMNTEAFF
j_call: TRBJ1-1
v_call: TRBV6-2/TRBV6-3

cdr3_aa: CASSLARGYEQYF
j_call: TRBJ2-7
v_call: TRBV11-3

cdr3_aa: CATSRVYGSERFNEQFF
j_call: TRBJ2-1
v_call: TRBV15

cdr3_aa: CASSLEDGRANYGYTF
j_call: TRBJ1-2
v_call: TRBV13

cdr3_aa: CASNWAVNSNQPQHF
j_call: TRBJ1-5
v_call: TRBV6-6

cdr3_aa: CASSYAAGLTYNEQFF
j_call: TRBJ2-1
v_call: TRBV6-5

cdr3_aa: CASSLRGDPSGGGYTF
j_call: TRBJ1-2
v_call: TRBV5-1

cdr3_aa: CASSFLGGLRGVNTEAFF
j_call: TRBJ1-1
v_call: TRBV4-1

cdr3_aa: CASGPGGSGITSYNEQFF
j_call: TRBJ2-1
v_call: TRBV3-1/TRBV3-2

cdr3_aa: CASSRGGYSSSYEQYF
j_call: TRBJ2-7
v_call: TRBV13

cdr3_aa: CASSLAPGTAINTLHF
j_call: TRBJ1-6
v_call: TRBV27

cdr3_aa: CASRTGGDGYTF
j_call: TRBJ1-2
v_call: TRBV12-3/TRBV12-4

cdr3_aa: CASSQDGGGHQPQHF
j_call: TRBJ1-5
v_call: TRBV4-1